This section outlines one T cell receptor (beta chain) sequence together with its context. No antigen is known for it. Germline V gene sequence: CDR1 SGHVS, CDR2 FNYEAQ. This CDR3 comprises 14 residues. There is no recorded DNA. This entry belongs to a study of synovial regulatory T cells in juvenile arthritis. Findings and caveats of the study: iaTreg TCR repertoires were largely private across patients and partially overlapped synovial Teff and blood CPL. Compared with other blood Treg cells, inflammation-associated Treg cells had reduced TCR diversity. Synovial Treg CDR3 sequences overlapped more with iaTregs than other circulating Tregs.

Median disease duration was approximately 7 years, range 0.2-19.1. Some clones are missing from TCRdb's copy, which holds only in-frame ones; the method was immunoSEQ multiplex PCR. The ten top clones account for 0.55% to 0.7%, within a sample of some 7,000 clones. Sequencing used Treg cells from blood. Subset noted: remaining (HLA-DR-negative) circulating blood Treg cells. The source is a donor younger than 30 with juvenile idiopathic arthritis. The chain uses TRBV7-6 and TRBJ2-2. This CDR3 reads CASSYGTTAGELFF.